This is a list of T cell receptor beta chains from one sample in a study of memory CD4+ T cells and cytomegalovirus serostatus. Method: immunoSEQ multiplex PCR; TCRdb's copy keeps in-frame clones and lacks some. The sample lists about 75,000 clones; roughly 78% were seen once. Sequenced material: memory CD4+ T cells from blood. These receptors came from an adult in good health and CMV-seropositive. CDR3s include the opening cysteine and the closing phenylalanine or tryptophan. The D gene is left open where the match is weak. Clone size, where shown, is once, few, many, or a class for clones that have expanded.

D gene | J gene | clone size | V gene | CDR3 DNA | CDR3 protein
TRBD1 | TRBJ1-5 | few | TRBV5-1 | TGCGCCAGCAGCTTAACAGGGGCGGACCAGCCCCAGCATTTT | CASSLTGADQPQHF
NA | TRBJ2-2 | NA | TRBV7-6 | TGTGCCAGCAGCCCTAGACAGGTTCGAAGCACCGGGGAGCTGTTTTTT | CASSPRQVRSTGELFF
NA | TRBJ1-1 | NA | TRBV11-2 | TGTGCCAGCACGACCCGATTTGCATCAGGGGTAGCGAACACTGAAGCTTTCTTT | CASTTRFASGVANTEAFF
NA | TRBJ1-5 | NA | TRBV18 | TGTGCCAGCCGGAACGATAATCAGCCCCAGCATTTT | CASRNDNQPQHF
TRBD1 | TRBJ2-4 | few | TRBV5-4 | TGTGCCAGCAGCCAGCTGACAGGGGTAGCCAAAAACATTCAGTACTTC | CASSQLTGVAKNIQYF
NA | TRBJ1-1 | few | TRBV27 | TGTGCCAGCAGTTTATCAACGGGGAGGACTGAAGCTTTCTTT | CASSLSTGRTEAFF
NA | TRBJ1-5 | NA | TRBV28 | TGTGCCAGCAGTTCCGATAGCAATCAGCCCCAGCATTTT | CASSSDSNQPQHF
NA | TRBJ1-2 | NA | TRBV28 | TGTGCCAGCAGGTGGGGGGACTATGGCTACACCTTC | CASRWGDYGYTF
NA | TRBJ2-7 | NA | TRBV25-1 | TGTGCCAGCAGTGAAGCCCTAACTGGCGAGCAGTACTTC | CASSEALTGEQYF
TRBD1 | TRBJ1-6 | NA | TRBV7-2 | TGTGCCAGCAGCTTCCTCATGACAGGGAATAATTCACCCCTCCACTTT | CASSFLMTGNNSPLHF
TRBD1 | TRBJ1-6 | NA | TRBV5-6 | TGTGCCAGCAGCTTAGGGGGGACAGGGGTTTATAATTCACCCCTCCACTTT | CASSLGGTGVYNSPLHF
NA | TRBJ2-1 | NA | TRBV6-5 | TGTGCCAGCAGTCCACCGGGAATGGAGAAGAATGAGCAGTTCTTC | CASSPPGMEKNEQFF
TRBD2 | TRBJ2-1 | NA | TRBV10-1 | TGCGCCAGCAGAGACAGACTAGCGGGAGAGAACGATGAGCAGTTCTTC | CASRDRLAGENDEQFF
NA | TRBJ2-1 | NA | TRBV29-1 | TGCAGCGCCCAAGTGGAAATCAATGAGCAGTTCTTC | CSAQVEINEQFF
NA | TRBJ1-1 | NA | TRBV10-2 | TGCGCCAGCAGCGCCTCAAGGGTGAACACTGAAGCTTTCTTT | CASSASRVNTEAFF
NA | TRBJ1-1 | NA | TRBV5-5 | TGTGCCAGCAGCTGGGGTCCGGACCGAATGAACACTGAAGCTTTCTTT | CASSWGPDRMNTEAFF
NA | TRBJ1-3 | NA | TRBV5-1 | TGCGCCAGCACCCCGACGGGGAACTCTGGAAACACCATATATTTT | CASTPTGNSGNTIYF
NA | TRBJ1-5 | NA | TRBV7-9 | TGTGCCAGCAGCCCCTGGGATGGGCAGGGGAGTTCGGGACAGCCCCAGCATTTT | CASSPWDGQGSSGQPQHF
NA | TRBJ2-4 | NA | TRBV7-2 | TGTGCCAGCAGCTTATGGTCTCAAGGAGGCGGCGGAAACATTCAGTACTTC | CASSLWSQGGGGNIQYF
NA | TRBJ1-1 | NA | TRBV29-1 | TGCAGCGGGGGACCGCTGAACACTGAAGCTTTCTTT | CSGGPLNTEAFF
NA | TRBJ1-5 | once | TRBV6-1 | TGTGCCAGCAGTGAAGCGCAGAGGGTGGAGCAGCCCCAGCATTTT | CASSEAQRVEQPQHF
NA | TRBJ1-5 | once | TRBV19 | TGTGCCAGTAAAAGTCAGGAGGGGATCGATCAGCCCCAGCATTTT | CASKSQEGIDQPQHF
NA | TRBJ1-1 | NA | TRBV5-1 | TGCGCCAGCACCCGAGAGAGGAACACTGAAGCTTTCTTT | CASTRERNTEAFF
NA | TRBJ1-5 | few | TRBV7-2 | TGTGCCAGCAGCCCAGCAGTCGGGTGGAGCAATCAGCCCCAGCATTTT | CASSPAVGWSNQPQHF
NA | TRBJ1-1 | NA | TRBV28 | TGTGCCAGCAGTTTGTCCCGGAGGGACACTGAAGCTTTCTTT | CASSLSRRDTEAFF
NA | TRBJ2-3 | few | TRBV18 | TGTGCCAGCTCACCGGGCTACGGACAGAGCACAGATACGCAGTATTTT | CASSPGYGQSTDTQYF
NA | TRBJ1-2 | NA | TRBV29-1 | TGCAGCGTTGGGGCAGGGGACTATGGCTACACCTTC | CSVGAGDYGYTF
NA | TRBJ1-1 | few | TRBV28 | TGTGCCAGCAGTTTGGGGGAGGGAGATAAGGTGAGGGCTTTCTTT | CASSLGEGDKVRAFF
NA | TRBJ1-1 | few | TRBV6-5 | TGTGCCAGCAGTAATGGCCCCGGAGCTTTCTTT | CASSNGPGAFF
TRBD2 | TRBJ2-7 | NA | TRBV29-1 | TGCAGCGTTGAAATGGGGGGGATTGGCGAGCAGTACTTC | CSVEMGGIGEQYF
NA | TRBJ1-2 | NA | TRBV28 | TGTGCCAGCAGTTTATGGGCGGAAGGTAGTGGTGGCTACACCTTC | CASSLWAEGSGGYTF
NA | TRBJ1-1 | once | TRBV19 | TGTGCCAGTAGTATACTCGGGGGGCCTGCTTCCCGGAACACTGAAGCTTTCTTT | CASSILGGPASRNTEAFF
NA | TRBJ1-6 | NA | TRBV28 | TGTGCCAGCAGTTTATTCAGGGAACCCCTCCACTTT | CASSLFREPLHF